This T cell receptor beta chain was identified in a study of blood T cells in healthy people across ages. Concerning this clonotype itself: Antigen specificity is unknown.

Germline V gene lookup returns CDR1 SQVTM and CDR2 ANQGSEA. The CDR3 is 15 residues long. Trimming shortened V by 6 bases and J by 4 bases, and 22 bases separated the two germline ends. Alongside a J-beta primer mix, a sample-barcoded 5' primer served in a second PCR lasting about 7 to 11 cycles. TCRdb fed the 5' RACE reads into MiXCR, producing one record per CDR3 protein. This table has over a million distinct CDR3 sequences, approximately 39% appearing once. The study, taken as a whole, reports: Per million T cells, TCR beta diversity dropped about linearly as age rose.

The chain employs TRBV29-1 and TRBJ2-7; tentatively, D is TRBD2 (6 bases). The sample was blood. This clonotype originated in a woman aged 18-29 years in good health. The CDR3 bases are TGCAGCGTCCTGGGTGGTGGGTCAGGGAGGTACGAGCAGTACTTC. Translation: CSVLGGGSGRYEQYF.